This T cell receptor beta chain is drawn from a study of control samples from healthy donors and cancer patients. V was cut by 3 bases and J by 8 bases, with 10 bases left in between. Germline lookup yields CDR1 GTSNPN and CDR2 SVGIG (reference sequence). This CDR3 has 11 residues. Some clones are missing from TCRdb's copy, which holds only in-frame ones; the method was immunoSEQ multiplex PCR. The repertoire holds approximately 52,000 clones, with roughly 95% as singletons. The V gene is TRBV30, the J gene TRBJ1-2; D not certain. This clonotype originated in a woman aged 18 to 35 in good health. The sequenced material came from blood. The CDR3 DNA is TGTGCCTGGAGGCAGGCGAGGGGCTACACCTTC. Protein sequence: CAWRQARGYTF.